One sample yielded the 8 T cell receptor beta chains listed below, sequenced in a study of blood T cell repertoires in COVID-19. TCRdb's table, derived via immunoSEQ multiplex PCR, lists solely in-frame clones and lacks some. The sample records almost 200,000 clones, about 89% being singletons. Sequencing used PBMCs or T cells enriched from blood (not recorded which). The receptor source for this set is a woman younger than 35 who had recovered from COVID-19.

This sequence joins TRBV4-1 and TRBJ2-2, with no clear D. Germline V lookup: CDR1 MGHRA, CDR2 YSYEKL. The CDR3 covers 16 residues. Trimming removed 1 base at V and 1 base at J, with 10 bases between. CDR3: CASSQVNSLNTGELFF. The DNA for the CDR3 is TGCGCCAGCAGCCAAGTAAACAGCCTGAACACCGGGGAGCTGTTTTTT.

V gene TRBV13 combines with J gene TRBJ1-3, with D hard to call. CDR1 is PRHDT, CDR2 FYEKMQ, per germline (reference sequence). Deletions cut 5 bases from V and 8 bases from J, with 10 bases between. The CDR3 contains 12 residues. The CDR3, as DNA: TGTGCCAGCAGCGCCCGGGGTTACACCATATATTTT. Its translation is CASSARGYTIYF.

This clone showed up just once. The CDR3 bases are TGTGCCAGCAGCTTCCGGGGGGGGGCCCCCAATGAGCAGTTCTTC. Amino acids: CASSFRGGAPNEQFF. V gene TRBV7-9 combines with J gene TRBJ2-1, with 8 bases aligning to TRBD2. J gave up 6 bases and V 3 bases, and 7 bases lay outside the gene matches. The CDR3 is 15 amino acids. The V gene's germline CDR1 is SEHNR and CDR2 FQNEAQ (reference sequence).

V gene TRBV7-8 combines with J gene TRBJ1-5, with a tentative D call TRBD1 (6 bases). Germline values: CDR1 SGHVS, CDR2 FQNEAQ. V lost 5 bases and J 2 bases, leaving 19 bases between the germline ends. This CDR3 region has 17 residues. CDR3 sequence (DNA): TGTGCCAGCAGCCAAGGGGGTCAAACACGGCGCAATCAGCCCCAGCATTTT. Its protein product is CASSQGGQTRRNQPQHF.

The chain couples TRBV7-2 to TRBJ1-4, with 9 bases that match TRBD1. V lost 2 bases and J lost 9; bases outside the gene matches: 10. This CDR3 has 16 residues. Germline loops: CDR1 SGHTA, CDR2 FQGNSA. CDR3: CASSLMGSGQGKKLFF. The CDR3 DNA is TGTGCCAGCAGCTTAATGGGGTCTGGACAGGGGAAAAAACTGTTTTTT.

The J gene is TRBJ2-7, the V gene TRBV12-3 or TRBV12-4, with D unclear. The V end was cut by 5 bases, the J end by 0 bases, with 8 bases between. The CDR3 contains 13 residues. The CDR3 bases are TGTGCCAGCAGTATACAGATCTCCTACGAGCAGTACTTC. This codes for CASSIQISYEQYF.

The chain is built from TRBV2 and TRBJ1-2; no clear D. Germline V gives CDR1 SNHLY, CDR2 FYNNEI. CDR3 size: 13 residues. Trimming stripped 0 bases from V and 7 bases from J, with 9 bases between. Here the CDR3 reads CASSEALRAGYTF. DNA for the CDR3: TGTGCCAGCAGTGAAGCGCTTCGCGCTGGCTACACCTTC.

The gene calls are TRBV11-3 and TRBJ1-1; 11 bases align to TRBD1. Germline CDR1 SGHNT, CDR2 YENEEA. Trimming cost V 8 bases and J 1 base; bases outside gene matches: 6. There are 15 residues in the CDR3. In DNA form, the CDR3 reads TGTGCCAGCCGTCCCGGGACAGGGGGGAACACTGAAGCTTTCTTT. Translating it yields CASRPGTGGNTEAFF.